This T cell receptor beta chain comes out of a study of glioma-infiltrating T cells. Overall study findings and caveats: Very few CDR3 sequences were shared between tissue and blood.

This clonotype was seen at least ten times. What it recognizes is unknown. TCR alpha and beta CDR3 regions were amplified from RNA using iRepertoire nested multiplex PCR. One-step reverse transcription and amplification started from around 100-400 ng of tissue mRNA or PBMC total RNA. TCRdb reprocessed the multiplex PCR reads with MiXCR, giving one entry per CDR3 protein. The repertoire holds some 93,000 distinct CDR3 sequences, about 40% seen once, with under 40% in the top ten. This clonotype was obtained from a human donor with low-grade glioma or glioblastoma, undergoing nonglioma brain surgery, or in good health (not recorded which). The source material was glioma tissue, nonneoplastic brain tissue, or PBMCs (not recorded which).

The CDR3 bases are TGTGCCAGCTCACTAACCGGGATCACGAACACCGGGGAGCTGTTTTTT. It encodes CASSLTGITNTGELFF. V and J are TRBV18 and TRBJ2-2; a weak D match, TRBD2 (5 bases). V was pared by 4 bases and J by 0 bases, with 12 bases between. The CDR3 is 16 amino acids. CDR1 is KGHSH, CDR2 LQKENI, per germline.